The clone carrying this T cell receptor (beta chain) was counted a few times. The record originates from a study of cytomegalovirus exposure and HLA in healthy donors. The germline V and J ends were trimmed by 5 bases and 9 bases, with 20 bases remaining between them. The CDR3 is 15 amino acids. From germline, CDR1 is SGHVS and CDR2 FNYEAQ. A multiplex PCR was run with 60 Vbeta primers and 13 Jbeta primers. The method was immunoSEQ multiplex PCR; TCRdb's version includes in-frame clones alone and lacks a portion of them. There are about 130,000 clones in the sample; around four fifths occur only once, and under 8.5% lies in the top ten.

This sequence was found in a male donor in good health and CMV-seronegative. The sequencing input was PBMCs. The V call is TRBV7-6, the J call TRBJ2-1, with a possible D match to TRBD2 (6 bases). The CDR3 DNA reads as TGTGCCAGCAGCCCGAGCGGGCCTGCAGTTATTGAGCAGTTCTTC. It translates to CASSPSGPAVIEQFF.